The 20 T cell receptor beta chains in this list originate from one sample, sequenced in a study of memory CD4+ T cells and cytomegalovirus serostatus. Method: immunoSEQ multiplex PCR; TCRdb's copy keeps in-frame clones and lacks some. The sample lists about 50,000 clones, over 75% occurring once. The sort gate was single viable CD3+CD4+CD8-CD45RO+ cells for memory CD4+ T cells. Sequencing used memory CD4+ T cells from blood. The receptors were gathered from an adult in good health and CMV-seronegative.

The chain combines TRBV11-2 with TRBJ1-1; possible D gene TRBD1, 5 bases. This CDR3 has 15 amino acids. The V gene lost 5 bases and the J gene lost 0 bases, with 13 bases spanning the gap. Germline-derived CDR1 and CDR2 are SGHAT and FQNNGV. The CDR3 nucleotides read TGTGCCAGCAGCGCACGCCAGGGTATGAACACTGAAGCTTTCTTT. Amino acid sequence: CASSARQGMNTEAFF.

The gene calls are TRBV10-3 and TRBJ2-4; D is possibly TRBD1 or TRBD2 (5 bases each). The CDR3 spans 16 residues. The germline V and J ends were trimmed by 6 bases and 0 bases, with 15 bases remaining between them. The V gene's germline CDR1 is ENHRY and CDR2 SYGVKD. As DNA, the CDR3 is TGTGCCATCAGCTCTGGGACGGGATTAGCCAAAAACATTCAGTACTTC. Translating gives CAISSGTGLAKNIQYF.

This chain joins TRBV5-8 and TRBJ2-2; 9 bases are shared with TRBD1. Germline V gene lookup returns CDR1 SGHTS and CDR2 YDEGEE. This CDR3 has 15 amino acids. Trimming removed 0 bases from V and 7 bases from J; junction bases left unmatched: 4. The CDR3: CASSLGGQGIGELFF. The DNA of the CDR3 is TGTGCCAGCAGCTTGGGCGGACAGGGGATCGGGGAGCTGTTTTTT.

This rearrangement joins TRBV9 to TRBJ2-3; maybe TRBD2 (5 bases). V lost 2 bases, J lost 1 base, and 11 bases lay in between. CDR1 is SGDLS and CDR2 is YYNGEE in the germline V gene. This CDR3 contains 15 residues. CDR3 loop: CASSVGDLRTDTQYF. CDR3 sequence (DNA): TGTGCCAGCAGCGTCGGGGATCTCCGCACAGATACGCAGTATTTT. Combining the CDR3 with reference TRBV9 and TRBJ2-3 gives the whole variable domain DSGVTQTPKHLITATGQRVTLRCSPRSGDLSVYWYQQSLDQGLQFLIQYYNGEERAKGNILERFSAQQFPDLHSELNLSSLELGDSALYFCASSVGDLRTDTQYFGPGTRLTVL.

V is TRBV7-2 and J is TRBJ2-5; D may correspond to TRBD1 or TRBD2 (5 bases each). CDR1 is SGHTA, CDR2 FQGNSA, per germline. The CDR3 has 14 residues. Trimming took 0 bases from V and 4 from J, leaving 9 bases between them. This chain's CDR3 is CASSLAGERETQYF. Written as DNA, the CDR3 is TGTGCCAGCAGCTTAGCGGGGGAGCGAGAGACCCAGTACTTC.

This clone was seen only a few times. The chain combines TRBV27 with TRBJ2-6; 8 bases align to TRBD1. Germline loops: CDR1 MNHEY, CDR2 SMNVEV (reference sequence). Trimming took 6 bases from V and 0 from J; bases not matched to a gene: 7. This CDR3 has 17 residues. The CDR3: CASRGDRGGSGANVLTF. In nucleotides, the CDR3 is TGTGCCAGCAGGGGAGACAGGGGAGGCTCTGGGGCCAACGTCCTGACTTTC.

The chain joins TRBV6-6 to TRBJ1-5, with TRBD1 as a possible D gene (6 bases). The V end was cut by 6 bases, the J end by 0 bases, with 12 bases between. Germline-derived CDR1 and CDR2 are MNHNY and SVGAGI (reference sequence). There are 15 residues in the CDR3. This CDR3 is CASRRQAYSNQPQHF. CDR3 DNA sequence: TGTGCCAGCAGACGACAGGCTTATAGCAATCAGCCCCAGCATTTT.

This chain connects TRBV7-9 to TRBJ1-4; TRBD1 agrees at 7 bases. The CDR3 runs to 17 residues. V lost 3 bases to trimming and J lost 5 bases; unmatched junction nucleotides: 12. CDR1 and CDR2 (germline): SEHNR, FQNEAQ (reference sequence). The DNA of the CDR3 is TGTGCCAGCAGCTTTTACGCTCTGGGGACAGAGAATGAAAAACTGTTTTTT. Its protein product is CASSFYALGTENEKLFF. Full variable domain (missing parts from reference TRBV7-9 and TRBJ1-4): DTGVSQNPRHKITKRGQNVTFRCDPISEHNRLYWYRQTLGQGPEFLTYFQNEAQLEKSRLLSDRFSAERPKGSFSTLEIQRTEQGDSAMYLCASSFYALGTENEKLFFGSGTQLSVL.

The rearrangement uses TRBV7-2 and TRBJ1-3; possibly TRBD1 for D (5 bases). V was trimmed by 1 base and J by 0 bases, leaving 16 bases between them. The germline V gene encodes CDR1 SGHTA and CDR2 FQGNSA. The CDR3 sequence is 18 residues long. CDR3 region: CASSLVSGGRNSGNTIYF. Written as DNA, the CDR3 is TGTGCCAGCAGCTTAGTTTCCGGGGGACGAAACTCTGGAAACACCATATATTTT.

The chain couples TRBV7-9 to TRBJ2-7; TRBD1 is a possible D gene (6 bases). The length of the CDR3 is 15 residues. Per the germline V gene, CDR1 is SEHNR and CDR2 is FQNEAQ (reference sequence). V lost 6 bases to trimming and J lost 0 bases, with 15 bases between them. The CDR3 DNA reads TGTGCCAGCAGATACCCGACAGGCTCCTCCTACGAGCAGTACTTC. The encoded protein is CASRYPTGSSYEQYF. The variable domain in full, with the rest retrieved from reference TRBV7-9 and TRBJ2-7, is DTGVSQNPRHKITKRGQNVTFRCDPISEHNRLYWYRQTLGQGPEFLTYFQNEAQLEKSRLLSDRFSAERPKGSFSTLEIQRTEQGDSAMYLCASRYPTGSSYEQYFGPGTRLTVT.

The chain has TRBV7-8 and TRBJ1-1; D is uncertain. Germline values: CDR1 SGHVS, CDR2 FQNEAQ. CDR3 size: 15 residues. Trimming shortened V by 5 bases and J by 0 bases, and 13 bases separated the two germline ends. CDR3 in DNA: TGTGCCAGCAGCCTGTCGGGTCTTCTGAACACTGAAGCTTTCTTT. The encoded protein is CASSLSGLLNTEAFF.

This clone was observed once. This chain links TRBV27 with TRBJ2-3; D gene unclear. Trimming took off 1 base at V and 2 bases at J, with 10 bases between the two ends. CDR1 is MNHEY and CDR2 is SMNVEV in the germline V gene (reference sequence). This CDR3 spans 15 amino acids. CDR3 coding DNA: TGTGCCAGCAGTTTATTTTTTACTCCCACAGATACGCAGTATTTT. Translated: CASSLFFTPTDTQYF.

The chain joins TRBV11-3 to TRBJ2-7; 7 bases map to TRBD1. V lost 4 bases, J lost 0 bases, and 3 bases stayed unmatched. The CDR3 covers 14 residues. The germline V gene has CDR1 SGHNT and CDR2 YENEEA. The CDR3 region has the DNA TGTGCCAGCAGCTCAAACAGGGGCTCCTACGAGCAGTACTTC. This encodes CASSSNRGSYEQYF.

This sequence joins TRBV28 and TRBJ2-2; D is unclear. Germline CDR1 MDHEN, CDR2 SYDVKM. The CDR3 is 14 amino acids. Trimming took 2 bases from V and 5 from J, leaving 9 bases between them. The CDR3 spells CASSLDWRTGELFF. The CDR3 DNA sequence: TGTGCCAGCAGTTTAGACTGGAGAACCGGGGAGCTGTTTTTT. The entire variable domain, with the rest obtained from reference TRBV28 and TRBJ2-2, is as follows: DVKVTQSSRYLVKRTGEKVFLECVQDMDHENMFWYRQDPGLGLRLIYFSYDVKMKEKGDIPEGYSVSREKKERFSLILESASTNQTSMYLCASSLDWRTGELFFGEGSRLTVL.

This sequence joins TRBV2 and TRBJ1-5; no definite D call. The CDR3 loop spans 16 amino acids. V gave up 0 bases and J gave up 4 bases, with 13 bases separating them. Germline loops: CDR1 SNHLY, CDR2 FYNNEI. The CDR3 spells CASSEAATKLNQPQHF. CDR3 DNA: TGTGCCAGCAGTGAAGCTGCCACTAAACTAAATCAGCCCCAGCATTTT.

CDR3 region: CASSLGRQPNYGYTF. CDR3 DNA: TGTGCCAGCAGTTTGGGGAGGCAGCCTAACTATGGCTACACCTTC. The V call is TRBV27, the J call TRBJ1-2; D remains unclear. Germline CDR1 reads MNHEY; CDR2 reads SMNVEV (reference sequence). The CDR3 has 15 amino acids. V was shortened by 3 bases and J by 0 bases, with 11 bases between the two germline ends.

The V and J genes are TRBV13 and TRBJ1-6, with TRBD1 matching over 8 bases. The CDR3 contains 16 residues. The trim removed 5 bases at V and 7 bases at J, leaving 10 bases unmatched. CDR1 PRHDT and CDR2 FYEKMQ come from the germline V gene (reference sequence). The CDR3 sequence: CASSKGQELNNSPLHF. CDR3 nucleotides: TGTGCCAGCAGCAAGGGACAGGAGTTAAACAATTCACCCCTCCACTTT.

The chain carries TRBV6-5 and TRBJ2-7; D is unresolved. Between the trimmed V and J ends, which lost 0 bases and 3 bases, there was a span of 6 bases. Germline values: CDR1 MNHEY, CDR2 SVGAGI. The CDR3 is made up of 13 amino acids. In DNA form, the CDR3 reads TGTGCCAGCAGTTACTCAGCCAGCTACGAGCAGTACTTC. It codes for CASSYSASYEQYF.

In this sample, this clone turned up a few times. Other DNA sequences in the sample encode the same CDR3. The genes are TRBV6-1 and TRBJ1-5, with D possibly TRBD1 on 6 matching bases. This CDR3 has 16 amino acids. The V gene lost 4 bases and the J gene lost 1 base, with 14 bases spanning the gap. Germline CDR1 and CDR2: MNHNS and SASEGT. CDR3 DNA sequence: TGTGCCAGCAGTGTCGCCACAGGGTCGAGCAATCAGCCCCAGCATTTT. Its protein is CASSVATGSSNQPQHF.

The V gene is TRBV5-6, the J gene TRBJ1-6; D is unresolved. The V end lost 2 bases, the J end lost 4 bases, and 13 bases lay between the germline ends. CDR3 length: 16 amino acids. The germline gives CDR1 SGHDT, CDR2 YYEEEE. CDR3 coding DNA: TGTGCCAGCAGCTTTGGTCAGGCCTTTTATAATTCACCCCTCCACTTT. Protein: CASSFGQAFYNSPLHF.